This T cell receptor (beta chain) originates from a study of CD8 T cells in ankylosing spondylitis. Study outcomes and limitations: Some of the motif variants had earlier been found in reactive arthritis patients' fluid and blood. A TCR beta motif of under ten highly homologous variants appeared characteristic of ankylosing spondylitis blood.

Generation of TCR beta libraries employed quantitative 5'-RACE incorporating molecular barcodes. In TCRdb, the 5' RACE reads were re-called with MiXCR into one record per CDR3 protein. This sample carries 350,000 to 450,000 distinct CDR3 sequences, 25% to 30% of them seen once, and the ten largest clones take 0.75% to 0.9%. As concerns this clonotype: Its target is not known.

The sequence came from a male donor with ankylosing spondylitis. Sequencing was done on a sample of blood, either unsorted or a sorted T cell fraction (not recorded which).

The CDR3 sequence: CSARSGLAEFRDEQFF. The CDR3 coding sequence is TGCAGTGCTAGATCCGGACTAGCGGAGTTCAGGGATGAGCAGTTCTTC. The rearrangement links TRBV20-1 to TRBJ2-1; TRBD2 agrees at 10 bases. J lost 8 bases, V lost 2 bases, and 12 bases had no gene match. This CDR3 is built from 16 residues. Germline V gene sequence: CDR1 DFQATT, CDR2 SNEGSKA (reference sequence).